This T cell receptor (beta chain) comes out of a study of T cells in Graves' hyperthyroidism and ophthalmopathy. This clonotype was seen at least ten times. Looked up from germline, CDR1 is DFQATT and CDR2 is SNEGSKA (reference sequence). This CDR3 is built from 13 residues. Researchers took RNA transcripts and amplified the TCR beta CDR3 regions from them. Primed by the HTBI set, a first-round RT-PCR was run on the TCR CDR3. TCRdb re-called the multiplex PCR reads with MiXCR, one entry per CDR3 protein. Among 700,000 or so distinct CDR3 sequences, about 14% were seen once, and the ten largest hold 9.5% to 15%. Active moderate-to-severe ophthalmopathy, Clinical Activity Score at least 3, NOSPECS at least 4, under 3 months' duration. A patient was excluded if there was uncontrolled infection, other autoimmune disease, pregnancy or lactation.

The chain links TRBV20-1 to TRBJ2-3, with TRBD2 matching 9 bases. Material for sequencing was blood. This TCR was sampled from a woman aged 50 to 60 with Graves' ophthalmopathy. The CDR3 coding sequence is TGCAGCCTAGCGGGACGGCCCACAGATACGCAGTATTTT. Translating it yields CSLAGRPTDTQYF.